Detailed here is one TCR beta chain. Its antigen is not identified. Combining iRepertoire HTBI primers with Arm-PCR of CDR3 regions, the authors built TCR beta libraries. Each CDR3 protein is one row after TCRdb ran MiXCR on the multiplex PCR reads. Of 680,000 or so distinct CDR3 sequences listed, about 15% are singletons. This specimen comes from a study of regulatory T cells in long-lasting Graves disease. Looking at the study overall: Patients with new Graves' disease had used antithyroid drugs below 3 months.

Germline V gives CDR1 DFQATT, CDR2 SNEGSKA (reference sequence). Deletions cut 6 bases from V and 2 bases from J, with 26 bases between. This CDR3 is 17 amino acids long. Study-wide results and caveats: Persistent patients shared more public clonotypes (about 2,700) than newly diagnosed patients (roughly 960).

Time point: newly diagnosed GD, antithyroid drugs for less than 3 months. Making the TCR library involved RNA that had been extracted from PBMCs. These same records also appear under a second study, on T cells in Graves' hyperthyroidism and ophthalmopathy. As that study records: The HTBI set primed first-round TCR CDR3 RT-PCR. Blood also contained most expanded thyroid clonotypes above 0.001.

This material consisted of peripheral blood mononuclear cells (PBMCs), taken at new diagnosis, from a patient treated with antithyroid drugs. The rearrangement joins TRBV20-1 to TRBJ2-7, with D perhaps matching TRBD2 (6 bases). This sequence was found in a woman aged 25-40 years with Graves disease. The DNA of the CDR3 is TGCAGTGCCAGCAGCTTACTCCGGGACTGGCGGACCTACGAGCAGTACTTC. It translates to CSASSLLRDWRTYEQYF.